This T cell receptor beta chain was captured by sequencing in a study of cytomegalovirus exposure and HLA in healthy donors. For the study at large: A prior analysis found about 120 million unique TCR beta sequences from around 190 million T cells. For the roughly 370 genotyped donors, around 76% fell within the Caucasian-associated ancestry cluster. Study results and limitations: An analysis that came later showed most CMV-associated TCR beta chains appearing HLA-restricted. Researchers counted around 180 TCR beta chains as cytomegalovirus-associated.

Germline assignment: CDR1 MDHEN and CDR2 SYDVKM. The V segment lost 6 bases and the J segment 4 bases; nucleotides outside the gene matches: 16. The CDR3 runs to 17 residues. Use of 60 Vbeta and 13 Jbeta primers characterized the PCR. Libraries were prepared by immunoSEQ multiplex PCR; TCRdb keeps only in-frame clonotypes and omits some of them. This table lists more than 90,000 clones. With regard to this clone: Antigen unknown.

The sequence was collected from a man in his forties or fifties in good health and CMV-seropositive. Sample: PBMCs. This chain uses TRBV28 with TRBJ2-5; 8 nucleotides match TRBD1. The DNA for the CDR3 is TGTGCCAGCAGCTCATCCCCCTTTCGACAGGGGTTAGAGACCCAGTACTTC. This translates into CASSSSPFRQGLETQYF. Supplemented by reference TRBV28 and TRBJ2-5, the full variable domain reads DVKVTQSSRYLVKRTGEKVFLECVQDMDHENMFWYRQDPGLGLRLIYFSYDVKMKEKGDIPEGYSVSREKKERFSLILESASTNQTSMYLCASSSSPFRQGLETQYFGPGTRLLVL.